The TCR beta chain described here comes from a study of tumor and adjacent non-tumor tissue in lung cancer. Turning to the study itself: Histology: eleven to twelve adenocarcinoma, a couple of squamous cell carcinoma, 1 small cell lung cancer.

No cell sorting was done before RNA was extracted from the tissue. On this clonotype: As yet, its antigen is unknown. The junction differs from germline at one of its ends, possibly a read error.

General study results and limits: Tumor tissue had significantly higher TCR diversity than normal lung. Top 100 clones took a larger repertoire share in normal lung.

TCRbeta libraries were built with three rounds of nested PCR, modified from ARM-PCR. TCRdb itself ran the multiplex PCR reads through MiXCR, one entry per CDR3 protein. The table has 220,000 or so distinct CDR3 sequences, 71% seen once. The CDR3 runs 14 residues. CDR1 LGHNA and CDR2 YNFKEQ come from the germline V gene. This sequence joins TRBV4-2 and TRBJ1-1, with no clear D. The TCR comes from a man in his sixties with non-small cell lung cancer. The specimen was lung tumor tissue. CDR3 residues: CANSPQRENTEAFF. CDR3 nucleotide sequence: TGTGCCAACAGCCCCCAGAGGGAGAACACTGAAGCTTTCTTT.